The rows below give T cell receptor beta chains drawn from one sample of a study of T cell repertoires in cytomegalovirus infection. TCRdb reanalysed the reads using MiXCR and keeps one entry per CDR3 protein. Among 150,000 to 200,000 distinct CDR3 sequences, over 25% were seen once, and the ten largest hold about 31%. The source material was PBMCs. The receptors stem from a human donor in good health (CMV status not recorded). Some clones in this sample may be carry-over from other donors' samples. Each CDR3 is given with its conserved first and last residue. The order of the fields is V gene, J gene, clone size, D gene, CDR3 DNA, CDR3 protein. The D gene is left open where the match is weak. The size of a clone is reported for some rows only, either as once, few or many, or as a class for expanded clones.

TRBV11-2	TRBJ2-7	NA	NA	TGTGCCAGCAGCTTAGATAGAACAGGCTACGAGCAGTACTTC	CASSLDRTGYEQYF
TRBV20-1	TRBJ1-3	NA	TRBD1	TGCAGTGCTAGAGGAGGCGGGACAGGGCATAGAAACACCATATATTTT	CSARGGGTGHRNTIYF
TRBV2	TRBJ2-5	NA	NA	TGTGCCAGCAGTGTGGGACTTCAACGGGAGACCCAGTACTTC	CASSVGLQRETQYF
TRBV12-3/TRBV12-4	TRBJ2-2	few	NA	TGTGCCAGCCTGAGATCTTTGAACACCGGGGAGCTGTTTTTT	CASLRSLNTGELFF
TRBV7-3	TRBJ2-5	few	NA	TGTGCCAGCAGCCCTTTAGGGGGTACAATGAGAGAGACCCAGTACTTC	CASSPLGGTMRETQYF
TRBV7-4	TRBJ1-1	NA	NA	TGTGCCAGCAGCTCTCGAAAAGAGACTGAAGCTTTCTTT	CASSSRKETEAFF
TRBV7-3	TRBJ2-3	NA	TRBD2	TGTGCCAGCAGCTCCCTGGGACTAGCGGGGGGTCTGGATACGCAGTATTTT	CASSSLGLAGGLDTQYF
TRBV7-9	TRBJ2-7	NA	TRBD2	TGTGCCAGCAGCTTAGATGGACTAGCGGAAAACTTC	CASSLDGLAENF
TRBV7-2	TRBJ2-6	many	NA	TGTGCCAGCAGCTCGGCAGTAGTGGGGGCCAACGTCCTGACTTTC	CASSSAVVGANVLTF
TRBV7-2	TRBJ2-1	many	NA	TGTGCCAGCAGCTTAGGTGGGGCCCACAATGAGCAGTTCTTC	CASSLGGAHNEQFF
TRBV10-3	TRBJ2-1	NA	TRBD2	TGTGCCATTACTAGCGGGGCTTACAATGAGCAGTTCTTC	CAITSGAYNEQFF
TRBV19	TRBJ2-2	NA	NA	TGTGCCAGTAGTAGGCGACTCGACACTGCGAACACCGGGGAGCTGTTTTTT	CASSRRLDTANTGELFF
TRBV7-2	TRBJ1-1	many	TRBD1	TGTGCCAGCAGCTTAGACCGGGACAGGGGAACTGAAGCTTTCTTT	CASSLDRDRGTEAFF
TRBV12-3/TRBV12-4	TRBJ1-5	NA	NA	TGTGCCAGCAGCCCCGCACGGGGCAGCAATCAGCCCCAGCATTTT	CASSPARGSNQPQHF
TRBV29-1	TRBJ1-5	NA	NA	TGCAGCGTTGGAAAGGGGATAACTCAGCCCCAGCATTTT	CSVGKGITQPQHF
TRBV2	TRBJ2-1	few	TRBD2	TGTGCCAGCAGCTTCGACATACTAGCGGCATCCTACAATGAGCAGTTCTTC	CASSFDILAASYNEQFF
TRBV7-2	TRBJ1-2	NA	NA	TGTGCCAGCAGCTTAGCGCTCAGGGGAAACTATGGCTACACCTTC	CASSLALRGNYGYTF
TRBV7-9	TRBJ2-7	NA	NA	TGTGCCAGCAGCTTCCAATGCGAGCAGTACTTC	CASSFQCEQYF